This TCR beta chain was documented in a study of cytomegalovirus exposure and HLA in healthy donors. Findings and limits, study-wide: In an earlier analysis, productive rearrangement rates for most beta V segments clustered near 87% or 30%. By HLA locus, TCR association rates varied in a later analysis, with DRB1 showing the most and HLA-C the fewest.

The V end was cut by 7 bases, the J end by 6 bases, with 15 bases between. Looked up from germline, CDR1 is LNHDA and CDR2 is SQIVND (reference sequence). This CDR3 spans 13 amino acids. As regards this clone: Its antigen remains unidentified.

Vbeta (60) and Jbeta (13) primers were used in the PCR. The protocol was immunoSEQ multiplex PCR, while the TCRdb copy is restricted to in-frame clones and leaves out a portion. In the table there are roughly 290,000 clones, about 90% of which are singletons. The rearrangement uses TRBV19 and TRBJ1-1; no firm D call. This TCR derives from a woman under 30 in good health and CMV-seronegative. Sequencing was done on a sample of PBMCs. The CDR3, as DNA: TGTGCCAGTATGAGGCCGGGAGGCTCTGAAGCTTTCTTT. This translates into CASMRPGGSEAFF.